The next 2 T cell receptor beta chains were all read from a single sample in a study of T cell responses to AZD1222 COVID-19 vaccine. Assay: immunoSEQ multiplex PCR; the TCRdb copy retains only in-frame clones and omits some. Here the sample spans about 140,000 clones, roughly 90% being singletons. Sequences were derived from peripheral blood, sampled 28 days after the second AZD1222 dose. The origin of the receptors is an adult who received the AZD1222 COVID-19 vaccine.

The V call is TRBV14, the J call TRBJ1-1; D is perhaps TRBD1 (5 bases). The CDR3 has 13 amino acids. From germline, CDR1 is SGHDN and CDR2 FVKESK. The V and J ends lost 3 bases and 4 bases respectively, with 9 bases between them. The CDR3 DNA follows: TGTGCCAGCAGCCAGGGGCGGACCACTGAAGCTTTCTTT. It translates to CASSQGRTTEAFF. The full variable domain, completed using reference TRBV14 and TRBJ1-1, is EAGVTQFPSHSVIEKGQTVTLRCDPISGHDNLYWYRRVMGKEIKFLLHFVKESKQDESGMPNNRFLAERTGGTYSTLKVQPAELEDSGVYFCASSQGRTTEAFFGQGTRLTVV.

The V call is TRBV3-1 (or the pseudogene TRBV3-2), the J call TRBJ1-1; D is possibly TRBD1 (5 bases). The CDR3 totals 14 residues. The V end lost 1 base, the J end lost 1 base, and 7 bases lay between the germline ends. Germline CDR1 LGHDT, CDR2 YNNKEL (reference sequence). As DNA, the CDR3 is TGTGCCAGCAGCCAAGTAAGGGGGAACACTGAAGCTTTCTTT. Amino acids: CASSQVRGNTEAFF.